What follows are 28 T cell receptor beta chains derived from one specimen sequenced in a study of blood T cell repertoires in COVID-19. The assay was immunoSEQ multiplex PCR, and TCRdb's table has in-frame clones only and misses some. The sample shows around 270,000 clones, approximately 88% of them seen only once. The source material was PBMCs or T cells enriched from blood (not recorded which). All receptors derive from a woman in her 40s who had been exposed to COVID-19.

The chain carries TRBV6-5 and TRBJ2-7, with D unclear. CDR3 length: 14 amino acids. V lost 5 bases and J lost 9, with 20 bases in between. The germline V gene encodes CDR1 MNHEY and CDR2 SVGAGI. CDR3 DNA: TGTGCCAGCAGTATATCCGGGTCTGTTAACTTGCAGTACTTC. It is translated as CASSISGSVNLQYF.

The chain combines TRBV7-3 with TRBJ1-4; 7 bases map to TRBD1. This CDR3 comprises 15 residues. Germline V gene sequence: CDR1 SGHTA, CDR2 FQGTGA. V shed 4 bases and J 2 bases; nucleotides not matched to a gene: 4. The CDR3 nucleotides are TGTGCCAGCAGCTCAACGGGACAGACTAATGAAAAACTGTTTTTT. Translated, it gives CASSSTGQTNEKLFF.

The chain has TRBV18 and TRBJ2-7; 11 positions match TRBD1. The CDR3 has 16 residues. The germline CDR1 and CDR2 sequences are KGHSH and LQKENI. With 4 bases clipped from V and 1 base from J, the junction kept 6 bases outside the gene matches. The CDR3 DNA reads as TGTGCCAGCTCACTCGCCCGGGACAGGGGGTCCTACGAGCAGTACTTC. It codes for CASSLARDRGSYEQYF.

The rearrangement links TRBV7-2 to TRBJ1-2, with 10 positions matching TRBD1. The germline V gene has CDR1 SGHTA and CDR2 FQGNSA. After removal of 4 bases from V and 8 bases from J, the junction contained 10 bases not matched to a gene. This CDR3 has 15 amino acids. CDR3 sequence reads: CASSSKPGQGSGYTF. CDR3 DNA sequence: TGTGCCAGCAGCTCAAAACCGGGACAGGGGTCGGGCTACACCTTC.

The gene calls are TRBV7-6 and TRBJ1-6, with D perhaps matching TRBD1 (6 bases). The CDR3 consists of 16 residues. CDR1 is SGHVS and CDR2 is FNYEAQ in the germline V gene. V gave up 4 bases and J gave up 6 bases, with 16 bases separating them. The CDR3 here is CASSSRTAILNSPLHF. In DNA, the CDR3 is TGTGCCAGCAGCTCGCGGACAGCTATTCTTAATTCACCCCTCCACTTT. The complete variable domain, with remaining parts taken from reference TRBV7-6 and TRBJ1-6, reads GAGVSQSPRYKVTKRGQDVALRCDPISGHVSLYWYRQALGQGPEFLTYFNYEAQQDKSGLPNDRFSAERPEGSISTLTIQRTEQRDSAMYRCASSSRTAILNSPLHFGNGTRLTVT.

V gene TRBV10-2 combines with J gene TRBJ1-4; TRBD1 matches 11 bases. CDR3 length: 17 residues. Per the germline V gene, CDR1 is WSHSY and CDR2 is SAAADI. The ends lost 2 bases at V and 8 bases at J; junction bases unmatched: 10. The CDR3 DNA sequence: TGCGCCAGCAGTGAGAAGCGCTGGGGGACAGGGGGGGAAAAACTGTTTTTT. Protein sequence: CASSEKRWGTGGEKLFF.

The gene calls are TRBV7-2 and TRBJ2-1; 9 bases are shared with TRBD1. Per the germline V gene, CDR1 is SGHTA and CDR2 is FQGNSA. CDR3 length: 16 amino acids. V gave up 1 base and J gave up 2 bases; unmatched junction bases: 3. The CDR3 protein is CASSLGGTGTYNEQFF. In DNA form, the CDR3 reads TGTGCCAGCAGCTTAGGGGGGACAGGGACCTACAATGAGCAGTTCTTC.

The rearrangement uses TRBV28 and TRBJ1-4; 7 bases are a match to TRBD1. Per germline, CDR1 MDHEN and CDR2 SYDVKM. J was trimmed by 8 bases and V by 7 bases; bases with no gene match: 7. The CDR3 sequence is 13 residues long. The CDR3 protein is CASNKTGKEKLFF. CDR3 sequence (DNA): TGTGCCAGCAATAAGACAGGGAAGGAAAAACTGTTTTTT.

The chain employs TRBV11-2 and TRBJ1-6, with 11 positions matching TRBD1. V was clipped by 5 bases and J by 9 bases; unmatched bases: 3. Germline V CDR1 and CDR2: SGHAT, FQNNGV. This CDR3 comprises 14 residues. CDR3 DNA sequence: TGTGCCAGCAGCCCTGGGACAGGGGGTTCACCCCTCCACTTT. It is translated as CASSPGTGGSPLHF.

The chain employs TRBV2 and TRBJ2-1; D not certain. Germline CDR1 reads SNHLY; CDR2 reads FYNNEI. The CDR3 consists of 13 residues. Trimming removed 2 bases at V and 8 bases at J, with 10 bases between. The CDR3 here is CASSEISRDEQFF. As DNA, the CDR3 is TGTGCCAGCAGTGAAATCTCTCGGGATGAGCAGTTCTTC. The whole variable domain, filled in from reference TRBV2 and TRBJ2-1, reads EPEVTQTPSHQVTQMGQEVILRCVPISNHLYFYWYRQILGQKVEFLVSFYNNEISEKSEIFDDQFSVERPDGSNFTLKIRSTKLEDSAMYFCASSEISRDEQFFGPGTRLTVL.

The chain links TRBV11-1 to TRBJ2-5; 7 nucleotides line up with TRBD2. J gave up 5 bases and V 6 bases, and 12 bases lay outside the gene matches. The CDR3 sequence is 15 residues long. CDR1 is SGHAT, CDR2 FQDESV, per germline (reference sequence). CDR3 DNA: TGTGCCAGCAGTTCCCTGGGGGAGGGGCAGGAGACCCAGTACTTC. Translation gives CASSSLGEGQETQYF.

This chain links TRBV19 with TRBJ1-2; TRBD1 matches at 7 bases. Unmatched junction bases numbered 10, after V lost 4 bases and J lost 8 bases. In germline, CDR1 is LNHDA, CDR2 SQIVND (reference sequence). This CDR3 has 14 amino acids. The CDR3 loop reads CASSTLTGLRGYTF. DNA of the CDR3: TGTGCCAGTAGTACTCTGACAGGGTTGAGGGGCTACACCTTC. Supplemented by reference TRBV19 and TRBJ1-2, the full variable domain reads DGGITQSPKYLFRKEGQNVTLSCEQNLNHDAMYWYRQDPGQGLRLIYYSQIVNDFQKGDIAEGYSVSREKKESFPLTVTSAQKNPTAFYLCASSTLTGLRGYTFGSGTRLTVV.

This clone was counted between two and nine times. This chain uses TRBV2 with TRBJ1-2, with unresolved D. The CDR3 length is 14 residues. Germline V CDR1 and CDR2: SNHLY, FYNNEI. V lost 4 bases and J lost 0, with 9 bases in between. CDR3: CASSASIPNYGYTF. In DNA, the CDR3 is TGTGCCAGCAGTGCCTCTATACCTAACTATGGCTACACCTTC.

V and J are TRBV24-1 and TRBJ2-2; D call uncertain. CDR1 KGHDR and CDR2 SFDVKD come from the germline V gene. The V and J ends lost 0 bases and 6 bases respectively, with 10 bases between them. There are 15 residues in the CDR3. CDR3 in DNA: TGTGCCACCAGTGATTTGGCGGCTCCCTCCGGGGAGCTGTTTTTT. Translating it yields CATSDLAAPSGELFF.

The chain joins TRBV2 to TRBJ1-5; maybe TRBD1 (6 bases). V was shortened by 0 bases and J by 5 bases, with 8 bases between the two germline ends. CDR1 SNHLY and CDR2 FYNNEI come from the germline V gene. There are 14 residues in the CDR3. The CDR3 region has the DNA TGTGCCAGCAGTGAAGCCGGGGGGCATCAGCCCCAGCATTTT. This translates into CASSEAGGHQPQHF.

This chain uses TRBV5-6 with TRBJ2-5, with a tentative D call TRBD2 (7 bases). The CDR3 contains 14 residues. Germline V gene sequence: CDR1 SGHDT, CDR2 YYEEEE. V dropped 2 bases and J dropped 7 bases, with 15 bases sitting between them. DNA of the CDR3: TGTGCCAGCAGCTTTGGTCAGGGGAGGGTGACCCAGTACTTC. It specifies CASSFGQGRVTQYF.

As concerns this clone: Sequence at one end of the junction differs from germline and may be a read error. V gene TRBV7-2 combines with J gene TRBJ1-1; the D gene is possibly TRBD1 (5 bases). Germline CDR1 reads SGHTA; CDR2 reads FQGNSA. The CDR3 extends over 13 amino acids. The CDR3 here is CASSLGGRELRDF. The CDR3 DNA sequence: TGTGCCAGCAGCTTAGGGGGCAGGGAACTAAGAGACTTT.

The CDR3 DNA follows: TGTGCCAGCAGCGTAGACCCCCTCGGGAGTGACATAGCCAAAAACATTCAGTACTTC. Translating it yields CASSVDPLGSDIAKNIQYF. The J gene is TRBJ2-4, the V gene TRBV9, with D possibly being TRBD2 (6 bases). This CDR3 is built from 19 residues. The germline V gene has CDR1 SGDLS and CDR2 YYNGEE. Trimming cost V 0 bases and J 0 bases, with 19 bases left between them.

The DNA for the CDR3 is TGTGCCAGCGAACATCAGAACTCCTATAATTCACCCCTCCACTTT. Residues: CASEHQNSYNSPLHF. The chain couples TRBV25-1 to TRBJ1-6; D uncertain. This CDR3 is 15 amino acids long. Germline CDR1 is MGHDK and CDR2 is SYGVNS. Trimming removed 8 bases from V and 0 bases from J, with 11 bases in between. Supplemented by reference TRBV25-1 and TRBJ1-6, the full variable domain reads EADIYQTPRYLVIGTGKKITLECSQTMGHDKMYWYQQDPGMELHLIHYSYGVNSTEKGDLSSESTVSRIRTEHFPLTLESARPSHTSQYLCASEHQNSYNSPLHFGNGTRLTVT.

The chain carries TRBV19 and TRBJ1-3; D is uncertain. The germline V and J ends were trimmed by 3 bases and 0 bases, with 6 bases remaining between them. The CDR3 runs 14 residues. Germline V lookup: CDR1 LNHDA, CDR2 SQIVND (reference sequence). The CDR3: CASSMIASGNTIYF. The CDR3, as DNA: TGTGCCAGTAGTATGATAGCCTCTGGAAACACCATATATTTT.

The rearrangement joins TRBV4-2 to TRBJ1-5; 8 bases map to TRBD1. The CDR3 has 16 residues. Germline V CDR1 and CDR2: LGHNA, YNFKEQ. V gave up 4 bases and J gave up 4 bases; unmatched junction bases: 9. The DNA of the CDR3 is TGTGCCAGCAGCCCCGTTGCTGGGACAGGTAATCAGCCCCAGCATTTT. Its protein product is CASSPVAGTGNQPQHF.

This clone was observed a single time. The V call is TRBV15, the J call TRBJ1-5, with TRBD1 matching 10 bases. Germline assignment: CDR1 LNHNV and CDR2 YYDKDF (reference sequence). This CDR3 is 15 amino acids long. V lost 2 bases, J lost 6 bases, and 4 bases stayed unmatched. The CDR3 nucleotides read TGTGCCACCAGCAGATTTGACAGGGGGCTTCAGCCCCAGCATTTT. It is translated as CATSRFDRGLQPQHF.

The chain recombines TRBV13 with TRBJ1-2; 9 bases fit TRBD1. This CDR3 is built from 15 residues. CDR1 and CDR2 from the germline V gene are PRHDT and FYEKMQ (reference sequence). The junction had 12 bases not matched to a gene; V was cut back by 6 bases and J by 7 bases. The CDR3 bases are TGTGCCAGCAGTAGTCCCGGGACAGGGAATCTTGGCTACACCTTC. Amino acid sequence: CASSSPGTGNLGYTF.

V is TRBV7-9 and J is TRBJ1-2; 7 bases are a match to TRBD1. CDR3 length equals 15 residues. Losses at the gene ends were 2 bases for V and 4 bases for J; bases not matched to a gene: 7. Germline assignment: CDR1 SEHNR and CDR2 FQNEAQ (reference sequence). In DNA, the CDR3 is TGTGCCAGCAGCTTAACCACGACAGGGAGCTATGGCTACACCTTC. Protein product: CASSLTTTGSYGYTF.

This chain joins TRBV23-1 and TRBJ1-1; D possibly corresponds to TRBD1 (5 bases). TRBV23-1 is marked as an open reading frame, function uncertain. This CDR3 contains 14 residues. Deletions cut 2 bases from V and 5 bases from J, with 12 bases between. CDR3 region: CASSQGGRGTEAFF. The CDR3 region has the DNA TGCGCCAGCAGTCAAGGTGGGAGGGGTACTGAAGCTTTCTTT.

This chain uses TRBV4-2 with TRBJ1-4; a weak D match, TRBD1 (6 bases). Trimming cost V 2 bases and J 3 bases, with 13 bases left between them. Looked up from germline, CDR1 is LGHNA and CDR2 is YNFKEQ. The CDR3 runs to 16 residues. CDR3 sequence (DNA): TGTGCCAGCAGCCAAATTGGGCAGGGGTCTAATGAAAAACTGTTTTTT. This sequence encodes CASSQIGQGSNEKLFF.

The chain is built from TRBV19 and TRBJ1-6, with D unresolved. The CDR3 extends over 16 amino acids. Looked up from germline, CDR1 is LNHDA and CDR2 is SQIVND (reference sequence). V was shortened by 6 bases and J by 0 bases, with 12 bases between the two germline ends. The CDR3 reads CASRSPDTSYNSPLHF. The DNA of the CDR3 is TGTGCCAGTAGATCCCCCGACACCTCCTATAATTCACCCCTCCACTTT.

The chain couples TRBV19 to TRBJ1-1, with TRBD1 identical over 8 bases. Germline V lookup: CDR1 LNHDA, CDR2 SQIVND (reference sequence). V dropped 4 bases and J dropped 2; count of bases not matched to a gene: 3. The CDR3 length is 14 residues. CDR3 nucleotide sequence: TGTGCCAGTAGTAGGGACAGGAGCAACACTGAAGCTTTCTTT. Translating gives CASSRDRSNTEAFF.